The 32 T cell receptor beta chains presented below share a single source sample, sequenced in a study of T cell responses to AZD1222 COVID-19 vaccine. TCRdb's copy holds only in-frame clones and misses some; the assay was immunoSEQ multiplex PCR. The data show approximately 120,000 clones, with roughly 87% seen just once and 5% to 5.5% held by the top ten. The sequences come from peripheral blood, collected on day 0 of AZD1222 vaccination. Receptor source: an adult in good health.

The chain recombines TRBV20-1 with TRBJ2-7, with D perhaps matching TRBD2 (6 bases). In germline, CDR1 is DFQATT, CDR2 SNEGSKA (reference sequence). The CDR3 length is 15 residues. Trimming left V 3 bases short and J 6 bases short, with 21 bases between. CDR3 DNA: TGCAGTGCTAGTCCCGACAAACCGGGACTCTCCGAGCAGTACTTC. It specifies CSASPDKPGLSEQYF.

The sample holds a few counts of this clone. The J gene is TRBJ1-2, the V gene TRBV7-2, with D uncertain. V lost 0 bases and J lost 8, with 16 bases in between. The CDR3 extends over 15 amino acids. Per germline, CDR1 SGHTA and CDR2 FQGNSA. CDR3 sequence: CASSLAIRTGQGYTF. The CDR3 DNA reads TGTGCCAGCAGCTTAGCCATCAGGACTGGGCAGGGCTACACCTTC.

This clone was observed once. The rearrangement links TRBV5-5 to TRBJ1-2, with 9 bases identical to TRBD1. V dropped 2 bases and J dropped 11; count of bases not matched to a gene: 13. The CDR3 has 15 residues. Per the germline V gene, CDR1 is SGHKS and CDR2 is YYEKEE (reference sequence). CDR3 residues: CASSLEQGALVGYTF. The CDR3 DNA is TGTGCCAGCAGCTTAGAACAGGGGGCGCTTGTAGGGTACACCTTC.

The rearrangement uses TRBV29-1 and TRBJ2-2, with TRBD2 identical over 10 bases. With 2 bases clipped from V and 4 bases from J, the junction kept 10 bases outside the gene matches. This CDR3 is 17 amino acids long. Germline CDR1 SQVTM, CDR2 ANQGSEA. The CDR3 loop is CSVETSGKKPGTGELFF. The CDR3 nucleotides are TGCAGCGTTGAAACTAGCGGGAAAAAACCGGGCACCGGGGAGCTGTTTTTT.

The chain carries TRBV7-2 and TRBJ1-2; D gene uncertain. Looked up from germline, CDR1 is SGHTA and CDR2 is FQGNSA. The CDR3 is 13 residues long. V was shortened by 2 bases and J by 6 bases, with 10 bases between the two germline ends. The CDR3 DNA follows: TGTGCCAGCAGCTTACCCACCGGGGATGGCTACACCTTC. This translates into CASSLPTGDGYTF.

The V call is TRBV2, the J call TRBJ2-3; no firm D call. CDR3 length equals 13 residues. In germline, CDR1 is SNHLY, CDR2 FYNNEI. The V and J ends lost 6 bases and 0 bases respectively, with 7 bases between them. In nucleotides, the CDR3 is TGTGCCAGCAGGTTGAGGAGCACAGATACGCAGTATTTT. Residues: CASRLRSTDTQYF.

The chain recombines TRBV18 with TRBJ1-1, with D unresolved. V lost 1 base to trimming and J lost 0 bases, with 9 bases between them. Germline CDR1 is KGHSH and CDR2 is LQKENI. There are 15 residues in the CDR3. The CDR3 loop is CASSPQAALNTEAFF. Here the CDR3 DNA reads TGTGCCAGCTCACCACAGGCGGCCTTGAACACTGAAGCTTTCTTT. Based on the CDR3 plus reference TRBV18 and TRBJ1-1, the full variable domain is NAGVMQNPRHLVRRRGQEARLRCSPMKGHSHVYWYRQLPEEGLKFMVYLQKENIIDESGMPKERFSAEFPKEGPSILRIQQVVRGDSAAYFCASSPQAALNTEAFFGQGTRLTVV.

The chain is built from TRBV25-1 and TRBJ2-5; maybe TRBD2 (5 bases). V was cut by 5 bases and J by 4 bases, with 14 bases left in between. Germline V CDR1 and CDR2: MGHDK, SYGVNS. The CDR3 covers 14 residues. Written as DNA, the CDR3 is TGTGCCAGCAGTTCCCCTCCTGAGGGAGAGACCCAGTACTTC. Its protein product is CASSSPPEGETQYF. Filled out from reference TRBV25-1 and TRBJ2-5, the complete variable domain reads EADIYQTPRYLVIGTGKKITLECSQTMGHDKMYWYQQDPGMELHLIHYSYGVNSTEKGDLSSESTVSRIRTEHFPLTLESARPSHTSQYLCASSSPPEGETQYFGPGTRLLVL.

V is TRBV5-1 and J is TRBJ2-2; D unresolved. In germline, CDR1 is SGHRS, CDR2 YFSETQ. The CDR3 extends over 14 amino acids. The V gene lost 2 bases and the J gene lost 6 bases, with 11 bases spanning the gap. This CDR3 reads CASSLASPPGELFF. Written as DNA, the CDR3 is TGCGCCAGCAGCTTAGCCTCTCCTCCCGGGGAGCTGTTTTTT.

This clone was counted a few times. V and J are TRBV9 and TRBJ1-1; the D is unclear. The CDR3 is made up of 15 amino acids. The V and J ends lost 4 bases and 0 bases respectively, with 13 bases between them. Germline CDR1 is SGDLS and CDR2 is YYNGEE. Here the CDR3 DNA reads TGTGCCAGCAGCCCCCGGGATGTTCTGAACACTGAAGCTTTCTTT. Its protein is CASSPRDVLNTEAFF. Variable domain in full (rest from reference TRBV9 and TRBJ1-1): DSGVTQTPKHLITATGQRVTLRCSPRSGDLSVYWYQQSLDQGLQFLIQYYNGEERAKGNILERFSAQQFPDLHSELNLSSLELGDSALYFCASSPRDVLNTEAFFGQGTRLTVV.

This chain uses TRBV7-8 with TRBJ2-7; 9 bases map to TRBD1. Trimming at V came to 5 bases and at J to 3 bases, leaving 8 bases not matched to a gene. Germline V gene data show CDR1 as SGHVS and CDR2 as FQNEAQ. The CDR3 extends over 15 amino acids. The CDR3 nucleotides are TGTGCCAGCAGCCCCTCGGGGACAGGGCTCTACGAGCAGTACTTC. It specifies CASSPSGTGLYEQYF.

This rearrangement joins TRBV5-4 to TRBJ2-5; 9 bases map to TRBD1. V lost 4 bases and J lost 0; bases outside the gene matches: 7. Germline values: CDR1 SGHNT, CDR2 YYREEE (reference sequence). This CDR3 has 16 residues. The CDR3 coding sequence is TGTGCCAGCAGCGCCGACAGGGGGACGTACCAAGAGACCCAGTACTTC. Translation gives CASSADRGTYQETQYF.

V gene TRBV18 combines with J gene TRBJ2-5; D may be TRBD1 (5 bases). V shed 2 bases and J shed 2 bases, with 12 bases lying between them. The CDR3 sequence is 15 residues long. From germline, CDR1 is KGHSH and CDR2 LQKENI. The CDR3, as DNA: TGTGCCAGCTCACCAACCCCCAGGGCACAAGAGACCCAGTACTTC. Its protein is CASSPTPRAQETQYF.

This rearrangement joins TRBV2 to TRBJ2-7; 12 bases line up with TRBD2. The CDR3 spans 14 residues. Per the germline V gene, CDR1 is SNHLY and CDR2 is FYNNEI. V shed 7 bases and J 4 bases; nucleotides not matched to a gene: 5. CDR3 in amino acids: CASTLAGGPYEQYF. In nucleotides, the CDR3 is TGTGCCAGCACTCTAGCGGGAGGGCCGTACGAGCAGTACTTC. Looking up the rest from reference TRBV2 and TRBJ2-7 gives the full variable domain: EPEVTQTPSHQVTQMGQEVILRCVPISNHLYFYWYRQILGQKVEFLVSFYNNEISEKSEIFDDQFSVERPDGSNFTLKIRSTKLEDSAMYFCASTLAGGPYEQYFGPGTRLTVT.

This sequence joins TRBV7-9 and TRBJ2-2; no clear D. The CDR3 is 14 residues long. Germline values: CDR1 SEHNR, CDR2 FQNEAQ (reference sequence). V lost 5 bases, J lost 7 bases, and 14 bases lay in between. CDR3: CASSPDKFSGELFF. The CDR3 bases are TGTGCCAGCAGCCCCGATAAGTTCAGCGGGGAGCTGTTTTTT.

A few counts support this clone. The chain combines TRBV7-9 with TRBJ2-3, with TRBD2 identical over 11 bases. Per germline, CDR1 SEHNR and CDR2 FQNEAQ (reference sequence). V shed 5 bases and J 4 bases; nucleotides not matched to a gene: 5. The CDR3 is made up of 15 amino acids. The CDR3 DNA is TGTGCCAGCAGCATGGGGACTAGCGGAGCAGATACGCAGTATTTT. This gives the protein CASSMGTSGADTQYF.

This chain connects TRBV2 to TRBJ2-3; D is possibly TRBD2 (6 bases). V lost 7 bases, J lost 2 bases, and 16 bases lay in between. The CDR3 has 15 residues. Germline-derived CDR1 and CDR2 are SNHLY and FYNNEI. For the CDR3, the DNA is TGTGCCAGCATCCGACTAGACCAAATCACAGATACGCAGTATTTT. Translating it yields CASIRLDQITDTQYF.

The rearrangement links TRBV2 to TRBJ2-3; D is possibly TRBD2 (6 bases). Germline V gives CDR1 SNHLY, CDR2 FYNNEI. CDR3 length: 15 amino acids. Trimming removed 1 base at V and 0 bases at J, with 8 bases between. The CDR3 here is CASSEDAGSTDTQYF. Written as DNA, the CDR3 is TGTGCCAGCAGTGAAGACGCGGGGAGCACAGATACGCAGTATTTT.

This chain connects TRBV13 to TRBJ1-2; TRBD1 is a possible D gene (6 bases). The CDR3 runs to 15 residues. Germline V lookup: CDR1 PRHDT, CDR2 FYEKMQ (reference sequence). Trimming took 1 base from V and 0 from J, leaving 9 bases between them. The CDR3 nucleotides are TGTGCCAGCAGCTTAGAGGGACACTCTAACTATGGCTACACCTTC. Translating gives CASSLEGHSNYGYTF.

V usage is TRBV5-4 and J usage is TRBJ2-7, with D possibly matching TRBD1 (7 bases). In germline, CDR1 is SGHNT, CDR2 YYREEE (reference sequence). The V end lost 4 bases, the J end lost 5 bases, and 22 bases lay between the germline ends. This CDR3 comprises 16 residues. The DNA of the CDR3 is TGTGCCAGCAGCCCCGGGGCAGGGGGGCCATTACACGAGCAGTACTTC. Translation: CASSPGAGGPLHEQYF.

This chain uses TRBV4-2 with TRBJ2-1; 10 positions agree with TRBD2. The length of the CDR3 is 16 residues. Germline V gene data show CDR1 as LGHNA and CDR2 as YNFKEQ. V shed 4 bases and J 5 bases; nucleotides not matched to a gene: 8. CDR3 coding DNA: TGTGCCAGCAGCCGGCTAGGACTAGCGGAACACAATGAGCAGTTCTTC. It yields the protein CASSRLGLAEHNEQFF.

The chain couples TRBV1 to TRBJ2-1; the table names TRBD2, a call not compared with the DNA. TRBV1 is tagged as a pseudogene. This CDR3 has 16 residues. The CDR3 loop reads CTSSLLGLATYNEQFF. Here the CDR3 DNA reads TGCACCAGCAGCCTACTGGGACTAGCGACCTACAATGAGCAGTTCTTC.

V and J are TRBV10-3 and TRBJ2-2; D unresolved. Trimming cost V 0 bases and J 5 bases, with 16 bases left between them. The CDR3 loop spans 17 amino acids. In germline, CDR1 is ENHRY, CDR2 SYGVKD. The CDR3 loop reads CAISESGRRQRTGELFF. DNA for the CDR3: TGTGCCATCAGTGAGTCGGGCAGACGGCAGAGAACCGGGGAGCTGTTTTTT.

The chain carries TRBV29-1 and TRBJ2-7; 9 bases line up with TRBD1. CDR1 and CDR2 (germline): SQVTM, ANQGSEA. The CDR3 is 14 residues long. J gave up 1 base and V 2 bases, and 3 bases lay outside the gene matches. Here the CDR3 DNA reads TGCAGCGTTGAACTCGGGACAGGGTCCTACGAGCAGTACTTC. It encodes CSVELGTGSYEQYF.

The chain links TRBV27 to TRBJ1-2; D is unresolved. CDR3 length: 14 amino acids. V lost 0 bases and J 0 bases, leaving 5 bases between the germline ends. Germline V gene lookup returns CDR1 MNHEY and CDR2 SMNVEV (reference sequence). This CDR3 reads CASSLSAANYGYTF. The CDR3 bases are TGTGCCAGCAGTTTATCGGCAGCTAACTATGGCTACACCTTC.

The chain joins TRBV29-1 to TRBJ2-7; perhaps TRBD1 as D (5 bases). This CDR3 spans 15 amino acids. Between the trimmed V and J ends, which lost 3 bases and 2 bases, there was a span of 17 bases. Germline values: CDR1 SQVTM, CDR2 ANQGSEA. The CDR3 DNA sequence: TGCAGCGTTGATATTTGGCAGGGTCGGGCCTACGAGCAGTACTTC. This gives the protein CSVDIWQGRAYEQYF.

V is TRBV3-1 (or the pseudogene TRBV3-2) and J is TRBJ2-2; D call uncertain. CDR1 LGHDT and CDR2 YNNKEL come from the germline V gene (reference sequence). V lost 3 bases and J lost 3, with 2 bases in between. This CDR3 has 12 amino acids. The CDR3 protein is CASSQDTGELFF. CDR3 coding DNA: TGTGCCAGCAGCCAGGACACCGGGGAGCTGTTTTTT.

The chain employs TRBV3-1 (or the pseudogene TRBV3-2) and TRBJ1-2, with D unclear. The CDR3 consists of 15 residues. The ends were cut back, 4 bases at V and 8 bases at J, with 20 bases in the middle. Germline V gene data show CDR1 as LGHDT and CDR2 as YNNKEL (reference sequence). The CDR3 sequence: CASSLSERLPSGYTF. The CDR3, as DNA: TGTGCCAGCAGCCTCTCTGAGCGACTGCCGTCAGGCTACACCTTC.

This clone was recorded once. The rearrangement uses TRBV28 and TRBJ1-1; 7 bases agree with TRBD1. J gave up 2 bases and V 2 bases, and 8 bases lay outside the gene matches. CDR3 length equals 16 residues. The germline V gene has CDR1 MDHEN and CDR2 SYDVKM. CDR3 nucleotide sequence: TGTGCCAGCAGTTTAGGACGTAGACAGGGAAACACTGAAGCTTTCTTT. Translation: CASSLGRRQGNTEAFF.

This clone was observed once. The CDR3 loop reads CASMAQAGELFF. The CDR3 region has the DNA TGCGCCAGCATGGCACAGGCCGGGGAGCTGTTTTTT. This rearrangement joins TRBV10-2 to TRBJ2-2; perhaps TRBD1 as D (5 bases). The CDR3 is 12 residues long. Looked up from germline, CDR1 is WSHSY and CDR2 is SAAADI. Deletions cut 7 bases from V and 6 bases from J, with 9 bases between.

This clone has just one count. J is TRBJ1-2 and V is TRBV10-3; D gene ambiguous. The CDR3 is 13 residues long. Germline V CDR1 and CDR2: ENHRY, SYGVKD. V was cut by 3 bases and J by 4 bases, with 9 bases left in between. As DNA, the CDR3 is TGTGCCATCAGTGAAGATCCATCCTATGGCTACACCTTC. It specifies CAISEDPSYGYTF.

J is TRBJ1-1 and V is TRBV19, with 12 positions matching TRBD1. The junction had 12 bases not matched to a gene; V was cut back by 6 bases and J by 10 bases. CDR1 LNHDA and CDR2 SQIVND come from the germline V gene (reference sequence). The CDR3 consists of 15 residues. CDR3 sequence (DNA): TGTGCCAGTAGGACCGGGACAGGGGGCCGGAGGGGAGCTTTCTTT. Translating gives CASRTGTGGRRGAFF. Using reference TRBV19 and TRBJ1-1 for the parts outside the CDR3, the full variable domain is DGGITQSPKYLFRKEGQNVTLSCEQNLNHDAMYWYRQDPGQGLRLIYYSQIVNDFQKGDIAEGYSVSREKKESFPLTVTSAQKNPTAFYLCASRTGTGGRRGAFFGQGTRLTVV.